Included here is one T cell receptor (beta chain) sequence, with context. The ends lost 5 bases at V and 3 bases at J; junction bases unmatched: 9. This CDR3 has 16 amino acids. Germline CDR1 SGHTA, CDR2 FQGNSA. This specimen comes from a study of control samples from healthy donors and cancer patients. Using immunoSEQ multiplex PCR, the repertoire was profiled, and TCRdb retains in-frame clones only, with some absent. The repertoire holds approximately 140,000 clones, with over 85% as singletons. The TCR sequence derives from a man younger than 30 in good health. The sequencing input was blood. This chain connects TRBV7-2 to TRBJ2-3; 9 bases match TRBD2. The CDR3 nucleotides are TGTGCCAGCAGCAAAGCGGGGGGATCTGGAACAGATACGCAGTATTTT. It yields the protein CASSKAGGSGTDTQYF.